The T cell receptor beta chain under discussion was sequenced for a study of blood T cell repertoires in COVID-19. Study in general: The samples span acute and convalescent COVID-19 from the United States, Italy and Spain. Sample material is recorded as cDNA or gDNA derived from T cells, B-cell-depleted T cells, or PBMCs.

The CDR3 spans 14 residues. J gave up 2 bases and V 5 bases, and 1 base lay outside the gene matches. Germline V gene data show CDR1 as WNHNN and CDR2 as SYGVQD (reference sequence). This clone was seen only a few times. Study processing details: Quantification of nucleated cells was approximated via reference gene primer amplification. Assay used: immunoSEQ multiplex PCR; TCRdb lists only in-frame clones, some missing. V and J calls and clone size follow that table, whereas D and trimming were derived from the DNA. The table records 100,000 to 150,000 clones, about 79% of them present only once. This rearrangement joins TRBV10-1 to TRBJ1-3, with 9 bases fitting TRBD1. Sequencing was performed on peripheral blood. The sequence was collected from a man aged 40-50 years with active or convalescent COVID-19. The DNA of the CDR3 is TGCGCCAGCAGTCGGGACAGGGCTGGAAACACCATATATTTT. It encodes CASSRDRAGNTIYF.